The 7 T cell receptor beta chains below all came from one sample that was sequenced in a study of blood T cell repertoires in COVID-19. Libraries were prepared by immunoSEQ multiplex PCR; TCRdb keeps only in-frame clonotypes and omits some of them. This sample has approximately 290,000 clones, with approximately 90% found just once. Sequenced input: peripheral blood. These receptors were collected from a woman in her fifties or sixties with acute or convalescent COVID-19.

The chain has TRBV4-2 and TRBJ1-2; weak D call: TRBD1 (6 bases). Trimming left V 0 bases short and J 0 bases short, with 17 bases between. Germline V gene lookup returns CDR1 LGHNA and CDR2 YNFKEQ. This CDR3 is 18 amino acids long. The CDR3 reads CASSQEDIWGQTNYGYTF. CDR3 nucleotide sequence: TGTGCCAGCAGCCAAGAGGACATATGGGGGCAAACTAACTATGGCTACACCTTC.

The chain is built from TRBV28 and TRBJ1-2; D remains unclear. This CDR3 region has 13 residues. CDR1 and CDR2 (germline): MDHEN, SYDVKM. Trimming shortened V by 5 bases and J by 5 bases, and 12 bases separated the two germline ends. DNA for the CDR3: TGTGCCAGCAGTCGTCTGGGAGGGTATGGCTACACCTTC. It translates to CASSRLGGYGYTF.

The chain links TRBV25-1 to TRBJ2-7; D possibly corresponds to TRBD1 (6 bases). The CDR3 contains 11 residues. V gave up 8 bases and J gave up 4 bases, with 9 bases separating them. CDR1 MGHDK and CDR2 SYGVNS come from the germline V gene. CDR3 sequence: CASLTGYEQYF. The CDR3 DNA is TGTGCCAGCTTGACAGGTTACGAGCAGTACTTC.

The CDR3, as DNA: TGTGCCAGCAGCGTCGACAGCACCACTGAAAAACTGTTTTTT. Protein: CASSVDSTTEKLFF. The chain has TRBV9 and TRBJ1-4; the D gene is possibly TRBD1 (5 bases). Germline V CDR1 and CDR2: SGDLS, YYNGEE. The length of the CDR3 is 14 residues. V was trimmed by 2 bases and J by 7 bases, leaving 12 bases between them.

Only one count was recorded for this clone. CDR3 DNA sequence: TGTGCCAGCAGTTCCAGACTAGCGGGGGGTTCCGGGGAGCTGTTTTTT. Its protein is CASSSRLAGGSGELFF. V and J are TRBV6-5 and TRBJ2-2; TRBD2 matches at 13 bases. Germline-derived CDR1 and CDR2 are MNHEY and SVGAGI. The J segment lost 6 bases and the V segment lost 4 bases, leaving 5 bases of the junction unmatched. The CDR3 sequence is 16 residues long.

This chain uses TRBV5-8 with TRBJ2-1; tentative D call: TRBD2 (5 bases). The CDR3 is 17 residues long. Germline V gives CDR1 SGHTS, CDR2 YDEGEE. V lost 3 bases and J 9 bases, leaving 25 bases between the germline ends. CDR3 sequence: CASSSRTSSQWAGEQFF. The CDR3, as DNA: TGTGCCAGCAGCTCACGGACTTCTTCACAATGGGCGGGTGAGCAGTTCTTC.

This chain links TRBV18 with TRBJ1-3; TRBD1 matches at 9 bases. Germline CDR1 is KGHSH and CDR2 is LQKENI. The J segment lost 7 bases and the V segment lost 6 bases, leaving 7 bases of the junction unmatched. This CDR3 region has 14 residues. CDR3 DNA: TGTGCCAGCTCGACGGGACAGGGTATGAACACCATATATTTT. Amino acid sequence: CASSTGQGMNTIYF.